Listed below are T cell receptor beta chains from one sample, sequenced in a study of cytomegalovirus exposure and HLA in healthy donors. Produced via immunoSEQ multiplex PCR; TCRdb's table is partial and in-frame only. The sample carries 60,000 to 90,000 clones, about 67% recorded once. Specimen: PBMCs. The receptors here all came from a man in his forties in good health and CMV-seropositive. Both conserved end residues are trimmed from each CDR3. The order of the fields is CDR3 protein, J gene, V gene.

CDR3 protein: ASSSHSTGFNEKLF
J gene: TRBJ1-4
V gene: TRBV27

CDR3 protein: ASSSGGWGEQY
J gene: TRBJ2-7
V gene: TRBV7-6

CDR3 protein: ASLGHNEQF
J gene: TRBJ2-1
V gene: TRBV28

CDR3 protein: AISAGVNTEAF
J gene: TRBJ1-1
V gene: TRBV10-3

CDR3 protein: ASSLAERGEAF
J gene: TRBJ1-1
V gene: TRBV5-1

CDR3 protein: ASSAGAARTYGYT
J gene: TRBJ1-2
V gene: TRBV9

CDR3 protein: ATSRDVTANTEAF
J gene: TRBJ1-1
V gene: TRBV15

CDR3 protein: ASSLGDRGKGAQETQY
J gene: TRBJ2-5
V gene: TRBV7-8

CDR3 protein: ASTPGGYSEAF
J gene: TRBJ1-1
V gene: TRBV19

CDR3 protein: ASSPAGGVAEQF
J gene: TRBJ2-1
V gene: TRBV5-4

CDR3 protein: ASSEGRDTDTQY
J gene: TRBJ2-3
V gene: TRBV6-4

CDR3 protein: AISDASSGTAYEQY
J gene: TRBJ2-7
V gene: TRBV10-3